The 24 T cell receptor beta chains in this list originate from one sample, sequenced in a study of early T cells in non-severe SARS-CoV-2 infection. TCRdb re-called the 5' RACE reads through MiXCR, storing one row per CDR3 protein. Here the sample spans approximately 58,000 distinct CDR3 sequences, 10% to 15% being singletons. The sequencing used whole blood, collected at baseline. These TCRs come from an adult who was a healthcare worker with PCR-confirmed SARS-CoV-2 infection or an uninfected control (not recorded which).

V is TRBV18 and J is TRBJ1-3, with TRBD1 matching over 9 bases. Germline V gene sequence: CDR1 KGHSH, CDR2 LQKENI. The J segment lost 4 bases and the V segment lost 0 bases, leaving 1 base of the junction unmatched. This CDR3 region has 15 residues. The CDR3 loop reads CASSPPGQGGNTIYF. The CDR3 DNA is TGTGCCAGCTCACCACCGGGACAGGGAGGAAACACCATATATTTT.

This clonotype was detected only a few times. The chain combines TRBV19 with TRBJ2-7, with D possibly matching TRBD2 (5 bases). In germline, CDR1 is LNHDA, CDR2 SQIVND (reference sequence). The V end was cut by 6 bases, the J end by 2 bases, with 11 bases between. This CDR3 is 13 amino acids long. This CDR3 reads CASSSTGTYEQYF. DNA for the CDR3: TGTGCCAGTAGCTCGACGGGAACCTACGAGCAGTACTTC.

The chain combines TRBV20-1 with TRBJ1-6; the match to TRBD1 covers 7 bases. The CDR3 is 14 amino acids. V was pared by 6 bases and J by 7 bases, with 9 bases of the junction left unmatched. CDR1 DFQATT and CDR2 SNEGSKA come from the germline V gene (reference sequence). The CDR3 DNA follows: TGCAGTGCCCACCCGGGACAGTCCAATTCACCCCTCCACTTT. It codes for CSAHPGQSNSPLHF.

This clonotype appeared many times. CDR3 residues: CASSLALTGYTF. The CDR3 coding sequence is TGCGCCAGCAGCTTGGCCCTGACGGGCTACACCTTC. The chain joins TRBV5-1 to TRBJ1-2; D uncertain. The CDR3 consists of 12 residues. With 0 bases removed from V and 8 bases from J, the gap between germline ends came to 8 bases. CDR1 is SGHRS and CDR2 is YFSETQ in the germline V gene.

In its sample, this clonotype was seen a few times. The V call is TRBV6-1, the J call TRBJ2-7, with 10 bases lining up with TRBD1. V shed 1 base and J 9 bases; nucleotides not matched to a gene: 12. Germline CDR1 is MNHNS and CDR2 is SASEGT. This CDR3 has 16 residues. The CDR3 sequence is CASSEVAFGTGVLQYF. CDR3 DNA: TGTGCCAGCAGTGAAGTGGCCTTTGGGACAGGGGTCTTGCAGTACTTC.

This clonotype has just a few counts. The J gene is TRBJ2-1, the V gene TRBV28; either TRBD1 or TRBD2 may supply D (5 bases each). V was trimmed by 3 bases and J by 0 bases, leaving 9 bases between them. The germline gives CDR1 MDHEN, CDR2 SYDVKM. The CDR3 has 15 residues. The CDR3 coding sequence is TGTGCCAGCAGTTTTTTTGGGGGCTCCTACAATGAGCAGTTCTTC. This encodes CASSFFGGSYNEQFF.

This clonotype turned up a few times. This chain links TRBV5-6 with TRBJ1-5, with TRBD1 matching over 7 bases. V trimming: 6 bases; J trimming: 7 bases; junction bases outside the gene matches: 10. The CDR3 consists of 14 residues. CDR1 and CDR2 from the germline V gene are SGHDT and YYEEEE. Here the CDR3 reads CASTRTGVGQPQHF. The CDR3 region has the DNA TGTGCCAGCACCCGAACAGGGGTCGGACAGCCCCAGCATTTT.

This clonotype is categorized as medium-sized. The genes are TRBV20-1 and TRBJ2-1; TRBD2 matches 9 bases. Germline CDR1 DFQATT, CDR2 SNEGSKA (reference sequence). The CDR3 length is 13 residues. V shed 6 bases, J shed 2 bases, and the junction held 2 bases outside the gene matches. CDR3 sequence reads: CSAASGTYNEQFF. The DNA of the CDR3 is TGCAGTGCAGCTAGCGGGACCTACAATGAGCAGTTCTTC.

The V and J genes are TRBV6-5 and TRBJ1-5; D not resolved. This CDR3 is built from 13 residues. Germline V CDR1 and CDR2: MNHEY, SVGAGI. Trimming cost V 4 bases and J 9 bases, with 13 bases left between them. The CDR3 loop is CASSSAPEVPQHF. DNA for the CDR3: TGTGCCAGCAGTTCGGCCCCGGAGGTGCCCCAGCATTTT.

This sequence joins TRBV12-3 or TRBV12-4 and TRBJ1-1; D is ambiguous. The CDR3 consists of 13 residues. Between the trimmed V and J ends, which lost 1 base and 4 bases, there was a span of 7 bases. CDR3 loop: CASSLGYSTEAFF. CDR3 bases: TGTGCCAGCAGTTTAGGATACAGCACTGAAGCTTTCTTT.

This chain joins TRBV25-1 and TRBJ1-2; D might be TRBD1 (6 bases). CDR3 size: 13 residues. V was cut by 3 bases and J by 13 bases, with 18 bases left in between. Germline loops: CDR1 MGHDK, CDR2 SYGVNS. DNA of the CDR3: TGTGCCAGCAGTGACAAGGGGGTAACAGGGTCCACCTTC. This gives the protein CASSDKGVTGSTF.

Many counts were recorded for this clonotype. The gene calls are TRBV5-5 and TRBJ1-5; no clear D. Germline-derived CDR1 and CDR2 are SGHKS and YYEKEE (reference sequence). This CDR3 has 13 amino acids. The V end was cut by 0 bases, the J end by 4 bases, with 5 bases between. CDR3 bases: TGTGCCAGCAGCTTGGACAGTAATCAGCCCCAGCATTTT. This gives the protein CASSLDSNQPQHF.

J is TRBJ2-3 and V is TRBV7-8, with TRBD2 identical over 11 bases. Losses at the gene ends were 1 base for V and 10 bases for J; bases not matched to a gene: 7. The CDR3 runs to 15 residues. The germline V gene has CDR1 SGHVS and CDR2 FQNEAQ. The CDR3 spells CASSLEASGRTAQYF. CDR3 bases: TGTGCCAGCAGCTTAGAGGCTAGCGGGAGGACGGCGCAGTATTTT.

This clonotype was detected ten times or more. The chain uses TRBV6-2 or TRBV6-3 and TRBJ2-7; tentatively, D is TRBD1 or TRBD2 (5 bases each). The CDR3 consists of 17 residues. Trimming left V 2 bases short and J 0 bases short, with 17 bases between. Germline CDR1 is MNHEY and CDR2 is SVGEGT. The CDR3 spells CASSYGDLDWSSYEQYF. Written as DNA, the CDR3 is TGTGCCAGCAGTTACGGGGACCTTGACTGGAGCTCCTACGAGCAGTACTTC.

This chain joins TRBV7-9 and TRBJ2-3; D uncertain. Per the germline V gene, CDR1 is SEHNR and CDR2 is FQNEAQ (reference sequence). This CDR3 contains 15 residues. Trimming shortened V by 1 base and J by 2 bases, and 10 bases separated the two germline ends. The CDR3 DNA reads TGTGCCAGCAGCTTAGAGAGTCGGCCCACAGATACGCAGTATTTT. Residues: CASSLESRPTDTQYF. Complete variable domain (other parts from reference TRBV7-9 and TRBJ2-3): DTGVSQNPRHKITKRGQNVTFRCDPISEHNRLYWYRQTLGQGPEFLTYFQNEAQLEKSRLLSDRFSAERPKGSFSTLEIQRTEQGDSAMYLCASSLESRPTDTQYFGPGTRLTVL.

This clonotype was counted between two and nine times. The V and J genes are TRBV20-1 and TRBJ2-3; 13 bases fit TRBD2. The CDR3 extends over 18 amino acids. From germline, CDR1 is DFQATT and CDR2 SNEGSKA (reference sequence). After removal of 1 base from V and 6 bases from J, the junction contained 13 bases not matched to a gene. The CDR3 sequence: CSARADLLAGGAIDTQYF. As DNA, the CDR3 is TGCAGTGCTAGAGCCGATCTACTAGCGGGAGGGGCAATCGATACGCAGTATTTT.

This clonotype has a handful of counts. The chain has TRBV4-2 and TRBJ2-7, with a possible D match to TRBD2 (6 bases). Germline V CDR1 and CDR2: LGHNA, YNFKEQ. V was cut by 0 bases and J by 3 bases, with 18 bases left in between. This CDR3 comprises 17 residues. In DNA, the CDR3 is TGTGCCAGCAGCCAAGAGGTCATACGGCGGGGAGACTACGAGCAGTACTTC. This codes for CASSQEVIRRGDYEQYF.

The V and J genes are TRBV12-3 or TRBV12-4 and TRBJ2-2, with TRBD2 identical over 10 bases. V trimming: 6 bases; J trimming: 7 bases; junction bases outside the gene matches: 8. The length of the CDR3 is 15 residues. The CDR3 sequence: CASRSSGRAYGELFF. In DNA, the CDR3 is TGTGCCAGCAGGTCTAGCGGGAGAGCGTACGGGGAGCTGTTTTTT.

This chain uses TRBV10-1 with TRBJ1-1; D is unresolved. V lost 4 bases and J 2 bases, leaving 11 bases between the germline ends. CDR3 size: 14 residues. Germline assignment: CDR1 WNHNN and CDR2 SYGVQD (reference sequence). This chain's CDR3 is CASSGSRSNTEAFF. CDR3 nucleotides: TGCGCCAGCAGTGGGTCCAGATCTAACACTGAAGCTTTCTTT.

Ten or more counts support this clonotype. The genes are TRBV11-2 and TRBJ2-1, with 7 nucleotides matching TRBD1. CDR3 size: 15 residues. The germline V gene encodes CDR1 SGHAT and CDR2 FQNNGV. Losses at the gene ends were 2 bases for V and 6 bases for J; bases not matched to a gene: 7. The CDR3 sequence: CASSLHSGGFNEQFF. The CDR3, as DNA: TGTGCCAGCAGCTTACACTCAGGGGGTTTCAATGAGCAGTTCTTC.

The V gene is TRBV15, the J gene TRBJ2-5; D is possibly TRBD2 (5 bases). The germline CDR1 and CDR2 sequences are LNHNV and YYDKDF (reference sequence). Trimming removed 4 bases at V and 5 bases at J, with 11 bases between. The CDR3 runs 13 residues. CDR3 sequence reads: CATSTWGVETQYF. As DNA, the CDR3 is TGTGCCACCAGCACCTGGGGAGTGGAGACCCAGTACTTC.

V usage is TRBV4-1 and J usage is TRBJ2-6, with no clear D. Trimming pared 2 bases from V and 1 base from J, leaving 6 bases between. Germline CDR1 and CDR2: MGHRA and YSYEKL. The CDR3 spans 15 residues. The CDR3 DNA follows: TGCGCCAGCAGCCAATCCCGGTCTGGGGCCAACGTCCTGACTTTC. Protein product: CASSQSRSGANVLTF.

This clonotype has more than one count but fewer than ten. The chain has TRBV5-5 and TRBJ1-1, with D uncertain. V lost 4 bases to trimming and J lost 1 base, with 11 bases between them. The length of the CDR3 is 14 residues. Germline values: CDR1 SGHKS, CDR2 YYEKEE (reference sequence). DNA of the CDR3: TGTGCCAGCAGCACAACAGCCCCGAACACTGAAGCTTTCTTT. It translates to CASSTTAPNTEAFF.

The J gene is TRBJ2-5, the V gene TRBV4-1; perhaps TRBD1 as D (6 bases). The CDR3 covers 14 residues. Per germline, CDR1 MGHRA and CDR2 YSYEKL. V lost 1 base and J lost 5, with 11 bases in between. The CDR3 reads CASSQVGGGETQYF. The CDR3 region has the DNA TGCGCCAGCAGCCAAGTTGGGGGCGGGGAGACCCAGTACTTC.